This T cell receptor beta chain originates from a study of T cells in Graves' hyperthyroidism and ophthalmopathy. Study-wide results and limits: A model using 13 V-J features told ophthalmopathy apart from stable hyperthyroidism.

At least ten counts were recorded for this clonotype. Its antigen is not identified. Researchers amplified the TCR beta CDR3 regions from RNA transcripts. HTBI primers were the set used in a first-round RT-PCR of the TCR CDR3. TCRdb called the multiplex PCR reads again in MiXCR, with one record for every CDR3 protein. The table has fewer than 850,000 distinct CDR3 sequences, roughly 17% seen once. In making diagnoses, clinical symptoms, serum thyroxine and TRAb, thyroid ultrasound and orbital computed tomography were all used. The CDR3 runs to 16 residues. The germline V gene encodes CDR1 ENHRY and CDR2 SYGVKD. V was shortened by 0 bases and J by 3 bases, with 12 bases between the two germline ends.

Sequenced input: blood. This sequence was found in a man aged 45-60 years with Graves' hyperthyroidism. The chain is built from TRBV10-3 and TRBJ2-4; the D gene is possibly TRBD1 (6 bases). CDR3: CAISESEGVVKNIQYF. CDR3 DNA sequence: TGTGCCATCAGTGAGTCTGAGGGGGTGGTCAAAAACATTCAGTACTTC.